These 23 T cell receptor beta chains originate from one sample sequenced in a study of T cells in Graves' hyperthyroidism and ophthalmopathy. Amplification yielded TCR beta CDR3 regions, with RNA transcripts as the source. The HTBI primer set drove a first-round RT-PCR of the TCR CDR3. MiXCR, applied by TCRdb to the multiplex PCR reads, yields one record per CDR3 protein. The table lists 250,000 to 300,000 distinct CDR3 sequences, roughly 13% of them singletons. The specimen sequenced was blood. Source of these receptors: a woman under 40 with Graves' hyperthyroidism that later progressed to Graves' ophthalmopathy.

This clonotype was found many times. The chain uses TRBV7-2 and TRBJ2-1, with TRBD2 identical over 14 bases. The CDR3 has 16 amino acids. Unmatched junction bases numbered 4, after V lost 3 bases and J lost 6 bases. The V gene's germline CDR1 is SGHTA and CDR2 FQGNSA. The CDR3 sequence is CASSFPTSGGGNEQFF. In DNA form, the CDR3 reads TGTGCCAGCAGCTTCCCGACTAGCGGGGGGGGCAATGAGCAGTTCTTC.

This clonotype was seen at least ten times. The rearrangement uses TRBV29-1 and TRBJ2-3; 9 bases are shared with TRBD2. This CDR3 comprises 16 residues. Germline V gene data show CDR1 as SQVTM and CDR2 as ANQGSEA. V trimming: 3 bases; J trimming: 2 bases; junction bases outside the gene matches: 9. The CDR3 region is CSVEGSSGRITDTQYF. Here the CDR3 DNA reads TGCAGCGTTGAGGGTTCGAGCGGGAGGATCACAGATACGCAGTATTTT.

This clonotype occurred many times. The genes are TRBV2 and TRBJ2-5, with 8 bases aligning to TRBD2. Germline-derived CDR1 and CDR2 are SNHLY and FYNNEI. The CDR3 is 14 amino acids. With V trimmed by 8 bases and J by 4 bases, 9 bases remained unmatched. CDR3 protein: CASGSGSRGETQYF. In DNA, the CDR3 is TGTGCCAGCGGGAGCGGGAGTAGGGGAGAGACCCAGTACTTC.

This clonotype was counted a few times. The V gene is TRBV30, the J gene TRBJ2-7; 9 bases are shared with TRBD1. Trimming took 3 bases from V and 3 from J; bases not matched to a gene: 24. Germline-derived CDR1 and CDR2 are GTSNPN and SVGIG (reference sequence). This CDR3 is built from 20 residues. CDR3: CAWRTPTLGTGPLFIYEQYF. The CDR3 DNA reads TGTGCCTGGAGGACCCCAACTTTAGGGACAGGGCCCCTGTTCATCTACGAGCAGTACTTC.

The V gene is TRBV19, the J gene TRBJ2-5; possible D gene TRBD2, 5 bases. Trimming removed 1 base from V and 0 bases from J, with 9 bases in between. CDR3 length equals 15 residues. Germline assignment: CDR1 LNHDA and CDR2 SQIVND (reference sequence). CDR3 in DNA: TGTGCCAGTAGTATAGTCCTAGCCCACCAAGAGACCCAGTACTTC. Translating it yields CASSIVLAHQETQYF.

At least ten counts were recorded for this clonotype. The J gene is TRBJ2-2, the V gene TRBV6-2 or TRBV6-3, with D perhaps matching TRBD1 (6 bases). The germline V gene has CDR1 MNHEY and CDR2 SVGEGT. Trimming took off 5 bases at V and 4 bases at J, with 20 bases between the two ends. The CDR3 is 17 residues long. This chain's CDR3 is CASSRLPRTAFTGELFF. For the CDR3, the DNA is TGTGCCAGCAGTCGCCTACCCAGGACAGCGTTCACCGGGGAGCTGTTTTTT.

This chain uses TRBV2 with TRBJ1-2; 9 nucleotides line up with TRBD1. The germline gives CDR1 SNHLY, CDR2 FYNNEI. This CDR3 is 13 amino acids long. V shed 4 bases, J shed 8 bases, and the junction held 5 bases outside the gene matches. The CDR3 reads CASSVGQGGGYTF. The CDR3 DNA reads TGTGCCAGCAGTGTGGGACAGGGTGGGGGCTACACCTTC.

To note about this clonotype: A read error may explain this, as a much larger clone is one base away. The genes are TRBV5-5 and TRBJ1-1, with D tentatively TRBD1 (5 bases). V was shortened by 5 bases and J by 8 bases, with 10 bases between the two germline ends. Per the germline V gene, CDR1 is SGHKS and CDR2 is YYEKEE (reference sequence). There are 11 residues in the CDR3. The CDR3 bases are TGTGCCAGCAGGGACCGGGGGGAAGCTTTCTTT. It translates to CASRDRGEAFF.

There are many counts of this clonotype. V and J are TRBV10-3 and TRBJ1-1; D remains ambiguous. Germline assignment: CDR1 ENHRY and CDR2 SYGVKD. CDR3 length equals 15 residues. V was clipped by 0 bases and J by 0 bases, with 8 bases between them. The CDR3 region is CAISESGAMNTEAFF. CDR3 bases: TGTGCCATCAGTGAGTCCGGAGCTATGAACACTGAAGCTTTCTTT.

The chain has TRBV2 and TRBJ2-7; 10 bases are shared with TRBD1. V lost 6 bases and J lost 6; bases outside the gene matches: 8. This CDR3 has 14 residues. CDR1 is SNHLY, CDR2 FYNNEI, per germline. CDR3 bases: TGTGCCAGCAGCGCCACCGGGACAGGGGTCGAGCAGTACTTC. It is translated as CASSATGTGVEQYF.

At least ten counts were recorded for this clonotype. The V call is TRBV7-2, the J call TRBJ2-1; 9 bases are shared with TRBD2. The V gene's germline CDR1 is SGHTA and CDR2 FQGNSA. The V gene end was trimmed by 2 bases and the J gene end by 15 bases; junction bases not matched to a gene: 14. This CDR3 region has 15 residues. CDR3 sequence (DNA): TGTGCCAGCAGCTTAAAGGCTAGCGGGGTCTTTGCTCCGTTCTTC. This translates into CASSLKASGVFAPFF. The complete variable domain, with remaining parts taken from reference TRBV7-2 and TRBJ2-1, reads GAGVSQSPSNKVTEKGKDVELRCDPISGHTALYWYRQSLGQGLEFLIYFQGNSAPDKSGLPSDRFSAERTGGSVSTLTIQRTQQEDSAVYLCASSLKASGVFAPFFGPGTRLTVL.

This clonotype was detected ten times or more. The rearrangement joins TRBV7-2 to TRBJ1-1; D is unresolved. Germline loops: CDR1 SGHTA, CDR2 FQGNSA. The V gene lost 2 bases and the J gene lost 1 base, with 8 bases spanning the gap. CDR3 size: 14 residues. Here the CDR3 reads CASSLTPSNTEAFF. For the CDR3, the DNA is TGTGCCAGCAGCTTAACCCCCTCGAACACTGAAGCTTTCTTT.

This clonotype was detected ten times or more. The gene calls are TRBV11-2 and TRBJ2-7, with 9 bases matching TRBD1. Germline trimming cut 8 bases from V and 3 bases from J; bases unmatched to any gene: 2. Germline-derived CDR1 and CDR2 are SGHAT and FQNNGV. This CDR3 has 12 residues. The CDR3 here is CASGTGLYEQYF. DNA for the CDR3: TGTGCCAGCGGGACAGGGCTCTACGAGCAGTACTTC. The full variable domain, in which reference TRBV11-2 and TRBJ2-7 provide the parts outside the CDR3, is EAGVAQSPRYKIIEKRQSVAFWCNPISGHATLYWYQQILGQGPKLLIQFQNNGVVDDSQLPKDRFSAERLKGVDSTLKIQPAKLEDSAVYLCASGTGLYEQYFGPGTRLTVT.

This clonotype was counted ten times or more. J is TRBJ2-1 and V is TRBV7-8, with TRBD2 matching over 7 bases. With V trimmed by 5 bases and J by 7 bases, 11 bases remained unmatched. Germline V gives CDR1 SGHVS, CDR2 FQNEAQ. The CDR3 extends over 15 amino acids. CDR3 loop: CASSAPSGLGNEQFF. As DNA, the CDR3 is TGTGCCAGCAGCGCCCCTAGCGGTCTTGGTAATGAGCAGTTCTTC.

This clonotype appeared a few times. The V and J genes are TRBV6-2 or TRBV6-3 and TRBJ2-1; D remains ambiguous. Germline lookup yields CDR1 MNHEY and CDR2 SVGEGT. V shed 3 bases and J shed 4 bases, with 7 bases lying between them. The CDR3 covers 13 residues. The chain's CDR3 is CASSYTQYNEQFF. As DNA, the CDR3 is TGTGCCAGCAGTTATACACAATACAATGAGCAGTTCTTC.

This clonotype showed up many times. V is TRBV3-1 and J is TRBJ2-5; no reliable D call. Germline V lookup: CDR1 LGHDT, CDR2 YNNKEL (reference sequence). The CDR3 totals 14 residues. Deletions cut 4 bases from V and 5 bases from J, with 14 bases between. The CDR3 coding sequence is TGTGCCAGCAGCCTCCACGCGGTTGAGGAGACCCAGTACTTC. This translates into CASSLHAVEETQYF.

Of note for this clonotype: A much larger clone sits a single nucleotide away, making a read error possible. The CDR3 region has the DNA TGTGCCAGCAGTGAACTAGCGTACAATGAGCAGTACTTC. Residues: CASSELAYNEQYF. V usage is TRBV27 and J usage is TRBJ2-1; 7 bases align to TRBD2. The J call is in doubt because the DNA end fits TRBJ2-7 better. CDR1 and CDR2 from the germline V gene are MNHEY and SMNVEV (reference sequence). There are 13 residues in the CDR3.

The V and J genes are TRBV4-2 and TRBJ2-2; possibly TRBD2 for D (5 bases). V was cut by 3 bases and J by 4 bases, with 12 bases left in between. The CDR3 runs to 15 residues. Germline V lookup: CDR1 LGHNA, CDR2 YNFKEQ. CDR3 nucleotides: TGTGCCAGCAGCCAGGGATCGGGGATCACCGGGGAGCTGTTTTTT. Residues: CASSQGSGITGELFF.

This clonotype was seen at least ten times. V gene TRBV20-1 combines with J gene TRBJ2-7, with TRBD2 matching 7 bases. V lost 0 bases and J lost 3; bases outside the gene matches: 2. In germline, CDR1 is DFQATT, CDR2 SNEGSKA (reference sequence). The CDR3 runs to 13 residues. This CDR3 is CSAREGRDYEQYF. For the CDR3, the DNA is TGCAGTGCTAGAGAGGGGAGGGACTACGAGCAGTACTTC.

This clonotype occurred many times. The chain recombines TRBV5-1 with TRBJ2-1, with 7 bases aligning to TRBD1. With 3 bases clipped from V and 7 bases from J, the junction kept 7 bases outside the gene matches. CDR3 size: 14 residues. Germline V CDR1 and CDR2: SGHRS, YFSETQ. This CDR3 is CASSSRTGFNEQFF. The CDR3 DNA follows: TGCGCCAGCAGCTCCAGGACAGGTTTTAATGAGCAGTTCTTC.

J is TRBJ1-5 and V is TRBV24-1, with 7 bases matching TRBD1. Per germline, CDR1 KGHDR and CDR2 SFDVKD. With 3 bases clipped from V and 3 bases from J, the junction kept 4 bases outside the gene matches. This CDR3 is built from 15 residues. Here the CDR3 DNA reads TGTGCCACCAGTGATCCCGGGACAGACAATCAGCCCCAGCATTTT. Residues: CATSDPGTDNQPQHF.

This clonotype was observed a few times. The chain couples TRBV6-7 to TRBJ2-1, with 7 bases that match TRBD2. TRBV6-7 has ORF status, its function being uncertain. CDR3 length equals 15 residues. V shed 7 bases and J 3 bases; nucleotides not matched to a gene: 9. CDR3 sequence reads: CASNTRLASYNEQFF. DNA of the CDR3: TGTGCCAGCAATACCAGACTAGCCAGCTACAATGAGCAGTTCTTC.

There are many counts of this clonotype. The chain employs TRBV7-2 and TRBJ2-7, with no clear D. Germline values: CDR1 SGHTA, CDR2 FQGNSA. Between the trimmed V and J ends, which lost 5 bases and 5 bases, there was a span of 10 bases. The length of the CDR3 is 12 residues. The DNA for the CDR3 is TGTGCCAGCAGCCAACCTCCCCACGAGCAGTACTTC. Amino acids: CASSQPPHEQYF.